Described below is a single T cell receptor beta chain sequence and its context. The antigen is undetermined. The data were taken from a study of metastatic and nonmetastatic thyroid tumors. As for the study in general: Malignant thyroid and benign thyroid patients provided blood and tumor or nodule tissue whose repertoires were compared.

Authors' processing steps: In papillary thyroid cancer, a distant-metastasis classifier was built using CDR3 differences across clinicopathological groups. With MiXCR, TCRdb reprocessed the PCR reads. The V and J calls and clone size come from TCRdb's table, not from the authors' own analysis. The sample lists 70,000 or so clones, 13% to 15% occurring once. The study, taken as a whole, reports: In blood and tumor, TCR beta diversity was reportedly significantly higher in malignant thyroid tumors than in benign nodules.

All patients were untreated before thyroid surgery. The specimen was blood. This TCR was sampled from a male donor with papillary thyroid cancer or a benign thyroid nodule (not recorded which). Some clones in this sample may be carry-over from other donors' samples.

CDR3: CATSSEGPGAYEQYF. The CDR3 nucleotides read TGTGCCACCAGCAGCGAAGGACCGGGAGCTTACGAGCAGTACTTC. This chain uses TRBV15 with TRBJ2-7, with D maybe TRBD2 (6 bases). Trimming pared 3 bases from V and 4 bases from J, leaving 16 bases between. Germline CDR1 is LNHNV and CDR2 is YYDKDF (reference sequence). CDR3 length: 15 residues.